This TCR beta chain stems from a study of T cells in localized non-small cell lung cancer. Some clones are missing from TCRdb's copy, which holds only in-frame ones; the method was immunoSEQ multiplex PCR. The repertoire holds roughly 30,000 clones, with 88% as singletons. Turning to this clone: The antigen is not known.

Study-level findings and limits: Higher adjacent-lung clonality was associated with shorter survival. Measurement of T cell clonality placed uninvolved adjacent lung highest, above the level in tumor. Analysis by sequencing included only one tumor region, so heterogeneity remains possible.

Trimming took 4 bases from V and 1 from J; bases not matched to a gene: 5. This CDR3 is built from 15 residues. The sequence was collected from a woman aged 35 to 69 with stage I lung adenocarcinoma. The sample was peripheral blood, taken before any cancer treatment. This chain links TRBV5-3 with TRBJ1-5; the match to TRBD1 covers 7 bases. TRBV5-3 is recorded as an ORF, its role being uncertain. The CDR3 reads CARSNPGQSNQPQHF. The CDR3 region has the DNA TGTGCCAGAAGCAACCCGGGACAGAGCAATCAGCCCCAGCATTTT.